This entry lists 32 T cell receptor beta chains sequenced from one sample in a study of control samples from healthy donors and cancer patients. Sequenced by immunoSEQ multiplex PCR; TCRdb stores in-frame clones only, minus some. The sample lists about 110,000 clones; around nine tenths were seen once. Material: PBMCs. The receptors derive from a woman aged 60-75 years with lung cancer.

The rearrangement uses TRBV5-6 and TRBJ2-5; D is undetermined. This CDR3 has 13 residues. Germline loops: CDR1 SGHDT, CDR2 YYEEEE. V was trimmed by 4 bases and J by 5 bases, leaving 12 bases between them. The CDR3 here is CASSPLEWETQYF. For the CDR3, the DNA is TGTGCCAGCAGCCCTCTAGAGTGGGAGACCCAGTACTTC.

In this sample, this clone turned up once. The chain joins TRBV7-2 to TRBJ2-2; D could derive from TRBD1 or TRBD2 (6 bases each). Germline V gene data show CDR1 as SGHTA and CDR2 as FQGNSA. V was cut by 1 base and J by 0 bases, with 9 bases left in between. There are 16 residues in the CDR3. In DNA, the CDR3 is TGTGCCAGCAGCTTAGAGGGGGGTGCGAACACCGGGGAGCTGTTTTTT. Translated, it gives CASSLEGGANTGELFF.

This clone was found many times. This rearrangement joins TRBV24-1 to TRBJ2-5; D perhaps matches TRBD1 (5 bases). CDR3 size: 12 residues. Germline V CDR1 and CDR2: KGHDR, SFDVKD. With 6 bases removed from V and 4 bases from J, the gap between germline ends came to 8 bases. The CDR3 region is CATSRRGETQYF. As DNA, the CDR3 is TGTGCCACCAGTCGAAGGGGAGAGACCCAGTACTTC.

The chain recombines TRBV5-1 with TRBJ1-3, with D possibly TRBD1 on 5 matching bases. Germline lookup yields CDR1 SGHRS and CDR2 YFSETQ. The CDR3 sequence is 14 residues long. Trimming took 8 bases from V and 0 from J, leaving 12 bases between them. The CDR3, as DNA: TGCGCCAGTTCGACAGCCGACTCTGGAAACACCATATATTTT. Protein sequence: CASSTADSGNTIYF.

This chain uses TRBV3-1 (or the pseudogene TRBV3-2) with TRBJ1-2; tentatively, D is TRBD1 (5 bases). CDR3 length equals 13 residues. Trimming pared 1 base from V and 7 bases from J, leaving 10 bases between. Germline V gene data show CDR1 as LGHDT and CDR2 as YNNKEL (reference sequence). The CDR3 region is CASSQAVGTGYTF. CDR3 nucleotide sequence: TGTGCCAGCAGCCAAGCTGTGGGGACTGGCTACACCTTC.

The chain combines TRBV5-1 with TRBJ2-6; 7 nucleotides align to TRBD1. The germline V gene encodes CDR1 SGHRS and CDR2 YFSETQ. The CDR3 is made up of 17 amino acids. J lost 0 bases, V lost 3 bases, and 6 bases had no gene match. The DNA for the CDR3 is TGCGCCAGCAGCTCGGGACAGAGAGTCTCTGGGGCCAACGTCCTGACTTTC. Protein sequence: CASSSGQRVSGANVLTF.

The chain links TRBV13 to TRBJ2-7; the D is unclear. The CDR3 runs 12 residues. The V and J ends lost 2 bases and 2 bases respectively, with 4 bases between them. The germline V gene encodes CDR1 PRHDT and CDR2 FYEKMQ (reference sequence). The CDR3 bases are TGTGCCAGCAGCTTAAACCCCTACGAGCAGTACTTC. It translates to CASSLNPYEQYF.

This chain joins TRBV19 and TRBJ2-5; maybe TRBD2 (6 bases). The V gene lost 5 bases and the J gene lost 1 base, with 14 bases spanning the gap. The length of the CDR3 is 15 residues. Germline-derived CDR1 and CDR2 are LNHDA and SQIVND (reference sequence). Here the CDR3 DNA reads TGTGCCAGTAGTCCTTCTCGGGACTTCCAAGAGACCCAGTACTTC. This codes for CASSPSRDFQETQYF.

The gene calls are TRBV6-1 and TRBJ2-5; 12 bases are a match to TRBD2. The junction had 0 bases not matched to a gene; V was cut back by 2 bases and J by 2 bases. Germline lookup yields CDR1 MNHNS and CDR2 SASEGT. The CDR3 contains 15 residues. The CDR3 sequence is CASSETSGGQETQYF. The DNA for the CDR3 is TGTGCCAGCAGTGAAACTAGCGGGGGGCAAGAGACCCAGTACTTC.

The V gene is TRBV5-1, the J gene TRBJ2-5; maybe TRBD2 (5 bases). The V end was cut by 4 bases, the J end by 4 bases, with 20 bases between. The germline CDR1 and CDR2 sequences are SGHRS and YFSETQ. CDR3 length: 16 residues. In DNA form, the CDR3 reads TGCGCCAGCAGCCCCTGGGTAGGTCAAGGAGGAGAGACCCAGTACTTC. Amino acids: CASSPWVGQGGETQYF.

The V and J genes are TRBV20-1 and TRBJ1-5, with D unclear. This CDR3 has 12 residues. Germline V CDR1 and CDR2: DFQATT, SNEGSKA (reference sequence). V was cut by 3 bases and J by 6 bases, with 9 bases left in between. Written as DNA, the CDR3 is TGCAGTGCTAGTGAGTTCGGTCAGCCCCAGCATTTT. This translates into CSASEFGQPQHF.

The chain employs TRBV5-1 and TRBJ1-5; no firm D call. V lost 0 bases to trimming and J lost 3 bases, with 4 bases between them. Germline assignment: CDR1 SGHRS and CDR2 YFSETQ. The CDR3 loop spans 13 amino acids. The CDR3 coding sequence is TGCGCCAGCAGCTTGGGAAACAATCAGCCCCAGCATTTT. Translation gives CASSLGNNQPQHF.

The V and J genes are TRBV3-1 (or the pseudogene TRBV3-2) and TRBJ1-2; no clear D gene. Germline lookup yields CDR1 LGHDT and CDR2 YNNKEL (reference sequence). The CDR3 spans 13 residues. Trimming removed 7 bases at V and 4 bases at J, with 13 bases between. The DNA for the CDR3 is TGTGCCAGCACCGATGACCGAACCTATGGCTACACCTTC. Its translation: CASTDDRTYGYTF.

For the CDR3, the DNA is TGCAGCGGGATCCCCAACACTCGGGATGAGCAGTTCTTC. This translates into CSGIPNTRDEQFF. The J gene is TRBJ2-1, the V gene TRBV29-1; no firm D call. The germline CDR1 and CDR2 sequences are SQVTM and ANQGSEA. The CDR3 extends over 13 amino acids. V dropped 7 bases and J dropped 8 bases, with 18 bases sitting between them.

CDR3 sequence (DNA): TGTGCCAGTAGAGGAACCGGGACACCTAGCACAGATACGCAGTATTTT. As protein: CASRGTGTPSTDTQYF. The chain is built from TRBV19 and TRBJ2-3, with TRBD1 as a possible D gene (6 bases). This CDR3 region has 16 residues. The germline V gene encodes CDR1 LNHDA and CDR2 SQIVND (reference sequence). Trimming removed 6 bases from V and 0 bases from J, with 16 bases in between.

CDR3: CASSLVAPQNTEAFF. The CDR3 bases are TGTGCCAGCAGCTTAGTAGCGCCTCAGAACACTGAAGCTTTCTTT. V gene TRBV7-6 combines with J gene TRBJ1-1; D is uncertain. The CDR3 has 15 residues. V was cut by 1 base and J by 1 base, with 10 bases left in between. Germline V gene lookup returns CDR1 SGHVS and CDR2 FNYEAQ.

The chain joins TRBV2 to TRBJ1-2; D is undetermined. In germline, CDR1 is SNHLY, CDR2 FYNNEI. With 6 bases removed from V and 8 bases from J, the gap between germline ends came to 16 bases. The CDR3 is 13 amino acids. The CDR3 loop is CASRGRSLYGYTF. CDR3 sequence (DNA): TGTGCCAGCAGAGGGCGCTCTCTCTACGGCTACACCTTC.

The chain couples TRBV6-5 to TRBJ1-2, with 7 positions matching TRBD1. Per germline, CDR1 MNHEY and CDR2 SVGAGI. J was trimmed by 1 base and V by 8 bases; bases with no gene match: 7. This CDR3 has 14 residues. The chain's CDR3 is CASSEGGSNYGYTF. The CDR3, as DNA: TGTGCCAGCTCCGAAGGGGGCAGTAACTATGGCTACACCTTC.

The chain recombines TRBV25-1 with TRBJ1-1; possibly TRBD1 for D (6 bases). Per the germline V gene, CDR1 is MGHDK and CDR2 is SYGVNS. V was cut by 6 bases and J by 0 bases, with 11 bases left in between. This CDR3 region has 14 residues. The CDR3 nucleotides are TGTGCCAGCAGCCAGACAGGAGTGAACACTGAAGCTTTCTTT. Translated, it gives CASSQTGVNTEAFF.

The chain links TRBV9 to TRBJ2-6; D is uncertain. This CDR3 region has 17 residues. Trimming took off 0 bases at V and 0 bases at J, with 10 bases between the two ends. Germline CDR1 SGDLS, CDR2 YYNGEE. CDR3 region: CASSVGLETSGANVLTF. The CDR3 nucleotides read TGTGCCAGCAGCGTAGGCCTAGAGACCTCTGGGGCCAACGTCCTGACTTTC.

The chain recombines TRBV19 with TRBJ2-1, with D hard to call. The CDR3 loop spans 13 amino acids. With 1 base removed from V and 6 bases from J, the gap between germline ends came to 7 bases. Germline CDR1 LNHDA, CDR2 SQIVND (reference sequence). CDR3 coding DNA: TGTGCCAGTAGTATAGTCCCAGGCAATGAGCAGTTCTTC. It specifies CASSIVPGNEQFF.

This clone was observed a single time. The CDR3 sequence is CASSLWGQSYNEQFF. The CDR3 nucleotides read TGTGCCAGCAGTTTATGGGGACAGTCCTACAATGAGCAGTTCTTC. The chain uses TRBV27 and TRBJ2-1; 7 nucleotides align to TRBD1. This CDR3 has 15 amino acids. Unmatched junction bases numbered 1, after V lost 1 base and J lost 1 base. Germline lookup yields CDR1 MNHEY and CDR2 SMNVEV (reference sequence).

This clone showed up just once. V is TRBV28 and J is TRBJ2-3; D is perhaps TRBD2 (5 bases). Looked up from germline, CDR1 is MDHEN and CDR2 is SYDVKM. CDR3 size: 14 residues. Trimming cost V 6 bases and J 0 bases, with 10 bases left between them. Here the CDR3 DNA reads TGTGCCAGCAGGGGGAGTACTAGCACAGATACGCAGTATTTT. This codes for CASRGSTSTDTQYF.

V gene TRBV4-2 combines with J gene TRBJ1-2, with no clear D. CDR3 size: 16 residues. The germline V gene has CDR1 LGHNA and CDR2 YNFKEQ. V shed 3 bases and J shed 0 bases, with 14 bases lying between them. The CDR3 DNA is TGTGCCAGCAGCCAGGGTGGACCGGCTGCTAACTATGGCTACACCTTC. Its translation is CASSQGGPAANYGYTF.

This clone has ten or more counts. For the CDR3, the DNA is TGTGCCAGCAGTGGCCAGGGGGGGAGTGGTCAGCCCCAGCATTTT. Encoded protein: CASSGQGGSGQPQHF. The J gene is TRBJ1-5, the V gene TRBV2; 7 bases fit TRBD1. The CDR3 is made up of 15 amino acids. The V gene end was trimmed by 4 bases and the J gene end by 6 bases; junction bases not matched to a gene: 9. The germline gives CDR1 SNHLY, CDR2 FYNNEI.

CDR3 in DNA: TGTGCCTGGAGTCGGGGTCAGCCGAAAGGCACAGATACGCAGTATTTT. Its translation is CAWSRGQPKGTDTQYF. The V and J genes are TRBV30 and TRBJ2-3, with D possibly TRBD2 on 5 matching bases. Per the germline V gene, CDR1 is GTSNPN and CDR2 is SVGIG (reference sequence). The V end was cut by 2 bases, the J end by 1 base, with 16 bases between. The CDR3 covers 16 residues.

The V call is TRBV7-2, the J call TRBJ2-3; D is undetermined. Germline CDR1 is SGHTA and CDR2 is FQGNSA. This CDR3 comprises 13 residues. The germline V and J ends were trimmed by 5 bases and 1 base, with 7 bases remaining between them. The CDR3 spells CASSTGRTDTQYF. As DNA, the CDR3 is TGTGCCAGCAGCACCGGACGCACAGATACGCAGTATTTT. Full variable domain (rest looked up from reference TRBV7-2 and TRBJ2-3): GAGVSQSPSNKVTEKGKDVELRCDPISGHTALYWYRQSLGQGLEFLIYFQGNSAPDKSGLPSDRFSAERTGGSVSTLTIQRTQQEDSAVYLCASSTGRTDTQYFGPGTRLTVL.

The CDR3, as DNA: TGTGCCAGCAGCTTGTCTGGGTCACCCCTCCACTTT. This sequence encodes CASSLSGSPLHF. This rearrangement joins TRBV5-6 to TRBJ1-6; D is undetermined. The CDR3 runs to 12 residues. V was pared by 1 base and J by 10 bases, with 6 bases between. Germline V lookup: CDR1 SGHDT, CDR2 YYEEEE.

The J gene is TRBJ2-3, the V gene TRBV2; D not resolved. V lost 3 bases and J lost 3, with 7 bases in between. The germline CDR1 and CDR2 sequences are SNHLY and FYNNEI. This CDR3 has 13 residues. The CDR3 DNA sequence: TGTGCCAGCAGTGACGGGCAGACAGATACGCAGTATTTT. This gives the protein CASSDGQTDTQYF.

This chain connects TRBV28 to TRBJ1-1; 7 nucleotides match TRBD1. V was pared by 7 bases and J by 7 bases, with 12 bases of the junction left unmatched. From germline, CDR1 is MDHEN and CDR2 SYDVKM. This CDR3 comprises 14 residues. In DNA form, the CDR3 reads TGTGCCAGCACCCAGGGGGGCTGGACAGGTGAAGCTTTCTTT. As protein: CASTQGGWTGEAFF.

This clone turned up a few times. The rearrangement links TRBV7-2 to TRBJ1-1, with D possibly being TRBD1 (6 bases). The CDR3 runs to 16 residues. Germline V gene sequence: CDR1 SGHTA, CDR2 FQGNSA. The germline V and J ends were trimmed by 6 bases and 3 bases, with 20 bases remaining between them. The CDR3 reads CASSIRGQPRDTEAFF. CDR3 DNA sequence: TGTGCCAGCAGTATAAGGGGACAACCTAGGGACACTGAAGCTTTCTTT.

V and J are TRBV24-1 and TRBJ1-1; a possible D gene is TRBD1 (5 bases). CDR1 is KGHDR, CDR2 SFDVKD, per germline. V shed 2 bases and J shed 0 bases, with 9 bases lying between them. The CDR3 consists of 15 residues. The CDR3 protein is CATSDSGTMNTEAFF. The CDR3 DNA reads as TGTGCCACCAGTGATTCAGGGACTATGAACACTGAAGCTTTCTTT.